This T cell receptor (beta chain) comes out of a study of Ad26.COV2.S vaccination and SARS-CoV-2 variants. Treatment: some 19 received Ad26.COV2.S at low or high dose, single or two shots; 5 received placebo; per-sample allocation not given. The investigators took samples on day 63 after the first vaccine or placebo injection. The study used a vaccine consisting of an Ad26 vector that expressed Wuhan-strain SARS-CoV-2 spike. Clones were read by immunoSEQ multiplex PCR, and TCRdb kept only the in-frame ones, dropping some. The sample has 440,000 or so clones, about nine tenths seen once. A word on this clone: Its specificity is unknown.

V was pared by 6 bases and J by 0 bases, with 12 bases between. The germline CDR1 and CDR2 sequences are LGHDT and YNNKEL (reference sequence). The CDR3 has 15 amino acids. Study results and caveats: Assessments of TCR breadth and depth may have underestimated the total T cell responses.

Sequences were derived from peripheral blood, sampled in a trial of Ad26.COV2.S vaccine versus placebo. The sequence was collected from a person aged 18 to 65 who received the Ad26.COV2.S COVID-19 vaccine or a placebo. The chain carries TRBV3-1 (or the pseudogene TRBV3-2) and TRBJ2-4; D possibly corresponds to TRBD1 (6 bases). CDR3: CASSSDRIAKNIQYF. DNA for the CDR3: TGTGCCAGCAGTTCTGACAGGATAGCCAAAAACATTCAGTACTTC.